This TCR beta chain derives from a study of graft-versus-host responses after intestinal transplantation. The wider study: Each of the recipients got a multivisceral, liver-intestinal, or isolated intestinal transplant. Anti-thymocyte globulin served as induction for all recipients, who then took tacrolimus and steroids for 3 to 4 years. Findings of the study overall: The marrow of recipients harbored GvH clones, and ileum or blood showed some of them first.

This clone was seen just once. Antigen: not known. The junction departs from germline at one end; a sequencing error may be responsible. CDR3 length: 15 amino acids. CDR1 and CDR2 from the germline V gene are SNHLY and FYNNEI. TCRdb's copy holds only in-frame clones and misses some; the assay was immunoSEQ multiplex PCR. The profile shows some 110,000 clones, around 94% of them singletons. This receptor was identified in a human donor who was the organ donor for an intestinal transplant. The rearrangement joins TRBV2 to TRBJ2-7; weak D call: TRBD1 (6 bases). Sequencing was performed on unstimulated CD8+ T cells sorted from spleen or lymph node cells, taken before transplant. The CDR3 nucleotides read TGTGCCAGCAGTGGACACAGGGCCGCTATTTACGCGCAGTACTTC. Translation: CASSGHRAAIYAQYF. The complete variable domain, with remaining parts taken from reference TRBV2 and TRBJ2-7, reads EPEVTQTPSHQVTQMGQEVILRCVPISNHLYFYWYRQILGQKVEFLVSFYNNEISEKSEIFDDQFSVERPDGSNFTLKIRSTKLEDSAMYFCASSGHRAAIYAQYFGPGTRLTVT.